Listed below are T cell receptor beta chains from one sample, sequenced in a study of identical twins. TCRdb re-called the 5' RACE reads through MiXCR, storing one row per CDR3 protein. The sample holds a few hundred thousand distinct CDR3 sequences; roughly 9.7% are singletons and the top ten take 5.5% to 9%. In addition, the sample was reused for a study of yellow fever vaccine responses in identical twins.

The sequencing sample was made of CD8+ T cells sorted from blood. The source is a woman under 30 in good health. Both conserved end residues are trimmed from each CDR3.

12 | TRBJ2-7 | TRBV5-1 | ASSSDRGSYEQY
13 | TRBJ2-7 | TRBV4-3 | ASSQVGAGDKEQY
17 | TRBJ2-1 | TRBV5-1 | ASSHGLAGGSPSYNEQF
10 | TRBJ1-2 | TRBV29-1 | SVEDQEEGYT
14 | TRBJ2-7 | TRBV11-2 | ASSLDGWDKPYEQY
13 | TRBJ2-5 | TRBV11-2 | ASSLEAQVGETQY
8 | TRBJ2-7 | TRBV12-3/TRBV12-4 | ASGSYEQY
11 | TRBJ2-7 | TRBV4-2 | ASSLTKGNEQY
10 | TRBJ1-1 | TRBV5-1 | ASSLGQTEAF
12 | TRBJ2-1 | TRBV24-1 | ATSDLRFYNEQF
11 | TRBJ2-1 | TRBV29-1 | SAPFDRVNEQF
14 | TRBJ2-7 | TRBV29-1 | SAIKVGAQKFYEQY
13 | TRBJ2-3 | TRBV4-1 | ASSQGPLGTDTQY
13 | TRBJ2-1 | TRBV7-2 | ASSRSGGLYNEQF
13 | TRBJ2-3 | TRBV14 | ASSLGQFLTDTQY
14 | TRBJ2-1 | TRBV6-2/TRBV6-3 | ASSSGRGGLYNEQF
14 | TRBJ2-1 | TRBV4-3 | ASSQDSPSVGNEQF
12 | TRBJ1-1 | TRBV4-3 | ASSPRTANTEAF
14 | TRBJ2-3 | TRBV5-1 | ASSLALAGGPDTQY
9 | TRBJ2-5 | TRBV6-6 | ASSLKETQY
10 | TRBJ1-2 | TRBV20-1 | SARDTGIGYT
10 | TRBJ1-5 | TRBV10-2 | ASSEKNQPQH
13 | TRBJ2-7 | TRBV4-3 | ASSQAGTPPYEQY
13 | TRBJ2-5 | TRBV7-9 | ASSLAETLQETQY
13 | TRBJ2-7 | TRBV6-2/TRBV6-3 | ASSYGLRQNYEQY
11 | TRBJ2-1 | TRBV4-2 | ASSHPQADEQF
12 | TRBJ1-5 | TRBV28 | ASSPRQTLQPQH
15 | TRBJ1-2 | TRBV3-1 | ASSRNKQDRTNYGYT
12 | TRBJ2-1 | TRBV20-1 | SATFPGWENEQF
14 | TRBJ2-3 | TRBV7-9 | ASSFGTAQGGDTQY
14 | TRBJ2-2 | TRBV7-9 | ASNSGLAGEGGELF
13 | TRBJ2-1 | TRBV20-1 | SARERQGPYNEQF
14 | TRBJ2-2 | TRBV3-1 | ASSRKSGSNTGELF
14 | TRBJ2-1 | TRBV7-6 | ASSLASQGTYNEQF
12 | TRBJ2-7 | TRBV12-3/TRBV12-4 | ASSLGGSGYEQY
14 | TRBJ2-1 | TRBV4-1 | ASSQLTGTGDGEQF
10 | TRBJ1-4 | TRBV5-6 | ASSILDEKLF
13 | TRBJ1-2 | TRBV4-3 | ASSQDLDGLFGYT
12 | TRBJ2-7 | TRBV20-1 | SAKSQDSTYEQY
12 | TRBJ1-5 | TRBV18 | ASSPFRGNQPQH
14 | TRBJ2-3 | TRBV4-2 | ASSQGWDRGTDTQY
14 | TRBJ1-2 | TRBV10-3 | AISEPARFHYYGYT
13 | TRBJ2-2 | TRBV19 | ASSIDGFNTGELF
13 | TRBJ2-1 | TRBV7-9 | ASSVGTTPSYEQF
15 | TRBJ2-1 | TRBV4-3 | ASSQVFEGRSYNEQF
13 | TRBJ2-3 | TRBV20-1 | SARSLAGDTDTQY